The 19 T cell receptor beta chains below come from one sample, sequenced in a study of shared clonotypes between healthy human individuals (dated by TCRdb to the early 2020s). The library came from the immunoSEQ multiplex PCR assay. This is the immuneACCESS table as TCRdb keeps it, with only in-frame sequences that have V and J called. A part of the clones is gone; compared with another copy, unresolved V genes explain less than half, and the rest is unexplained. The sample yields approximately 1.9 million clones; 85% to 95% were counted once. The ten largest clones take up around 1.7% of the sample. CD8 naive samples were obtained by positive selection for CCR7 among CD45RO-negative cells, yielding a CD45RA+CCR7+ population from which TemRA cells were excluded. Sequenced sample: naive CD8+ T cells from PBMCs. Taken with the paper, the label for cell subset or site translates to: CD45RA+CCR7+. These receptors were obtained from a man between 18 and 35 years old in good health. Some clones in this sample may be carry-over from other donors' samples.

The sample holds one count of this clone. This sequence joins TRBV10-3 and TRBJ2-5; D gene ambiguous. Germline CDR1 ENHRY, CDR2 SYGVKD. Between the trimmed V and J ends, which lost 4 bases and 1 base, there was a span of 19 bases. The CDR3 is 17 amino acids. CDR3 DNA sequence: TGTGCCATCAGTGGGGGTCTCACAGAAAGGGCCCAAGAGACCCAGTACTTC. Amino acids: CAISGGLTERAQETQYF.

This chain connects TRBV6-5 to TRBJ2-7; 11 bases align to TRBD2. The length of the CDR3 is 16 residues. Germline assignment: CDR1 MNHEY and CDR2 SVGAGI. V shed 0 bases, J shed 6 bases, and the junction held 7 bases outside the gene matches. CDR3 nucleotide sequence: TGTGCCAGCAGTTACTCCACGGGCCTAGCGGGAGGCGAGCAGTACTTC. Its protein is CASSYSTGLAGGEQYF.

This clone has a single count. V gene TRBV27 combines with J gene TRBJ2-7; D is ambiguous. Trimming stripped 2 bases from V and 3 bases from J, with 17 bases between. The CDR3 consists of 16 residues. The germline V gene encodes CDR1 MNHEY and CDR2 SMNVEV (reference sequence). CDR3: CASSLDPATYVYEQYF. CDR3 DNA: TGTGCCAGCAGTTTAGATCCAGCGACATACGTCTACGAGCAGTACTTC.

The chain couples TRBV4-1 to TRBJ2-7; 11 positions agree with TRBD2. From germline, CDR1 is MGHRA and CDR2 YSYEKL. The CDR3 has 15 amino acids. Losses at the gene ends were 5 bases for V and 4 bases for J; bases not matched to a gene: 7. CDR3 in amino acids: CASSAGTSGVYEQYF. The CDR3 DNA reads as TGCGCCAGCAGCGCCGGGACTAGCGGAGTATACGAGCAGTACTTC.

The J gene is TRBJ2-1, the V gene TRBV11-2; TRBD2 matches at 8 bases. The V segment lost 10 bases and the J segment 1 base; nucleotides outside the gene matches: 6. Germline lookup yields CDR1 SGHAT and CDR2 FQNNGV. The CDR3 runs 14 residues. In DNA form, the CDR3 reads TGTGCCATCCTGGGCGGGAGGTCCTACAATGAGCAGTTCTTC. It translates to CAILGGRSYNEQFF.

The V gene is TRBV6-5, the J gene TRBJ1-5, with 10 positions matching TRBD1. Per germline, CDR1 MNHEY and CDR2 SVGAGI. Losses at the gene ends were 2 bases for V and 7 bases for J; bases not matched to a gene: 2. The CDR3 is 14 amino acids. DNA of the CDR3: TGTGCCAGCAGTTACGGGACAGGGGAGCAGCCCCAGCATTTT. It encodes CASSYGTGEQPQHF.

V gene TRBV11-2 combines with J gene TRBJ2-2; the D is unclear. Germline lookup yields CDR1 SGHAT and CDR2 FQNNGV. The V end was cut by 2 bases, the J end by 0 bases, with 13 bases between. The CDR3 consists of 17 residues. The CDR3 DNA reads TGTGCCAGCAGCTTACACGACGGAAGTCCGAACACCGGGGAGCTGTTTTTT. It is translated as CASSLHDGSPNTGELFF.

The chain is built from TRBV7-9 and TRBJ2-7, with D perhaps matching TRBD1 (6 bases). Germline V gene sequence: CDR1 SEHNR, CDR2 FQNEAQ (reference sequence). V was cut by 1 base and J by 6 bases, with 10 bases left in between. This CDR3 spans 13 amino acids. The DNA for the CDR3 is TGTGCCAGCAGCTTAGGGACAGTAGGCGAGCAGTACTTC. Encoded protein: CASSLGTVGEQYF.

The V and J genes are TRBV19 and TRBJ2-6; TRBD1 is a possible D gene (5 bases). Germline CDR1 reads LNHDA; CDR2 reads SQIVND (reference sequence). This CDR3 spans 15 amino acids. V was pared by 5 bases and J by 4 bases, with 12 bases between. The CDR3, as DNA: TGTGCCAGTAGTGCAGGGTCGGGCGGGGCCAACGTCCTGACTTTC. It specifies CASSAGSGGANVLTF.

The rearrangement links TRBV5-8 to TRBJ2-5; D gene uncertain. The germline V gene encodes CDR1 SGHTS and CDR2 YDEGEE. The germline V and J ends were trimmed by 4 bases and 4 bases, with 5 bases remaining between them. The CDR3 totals 11 residues. The CDR3 here is CASSPLETQYF. CDR3 sequence (DNA): TGTGCCAGCAGCCCATTAGAGACCCAGTACTTC. Using reference TRBV5-8 and TRBJ2-5 for the parts outside the CDR3, the full variable domain is EAGVTQSPTHLIKTRGQQATLRCSPISGHTSVYWYQQALGLGLQFLLWYDEGEERNRGNFPPRFSGRQFPNYSSELNVNALELEDSALYLCASSPLETQYFGPGTRLLVL.

The rearrangement links TRBV30 to TRBJ1-1; D perhaps matches TRBD1 (6 bases). The V and J ends lost 0 bases and 0 bases respectively, with 11 bases between them. The CDR3 is made up of 15 amino acids. Germline V CDR1 and CDR2: GTSNPN, SVGIG (reference sequence). The CDR3 coding sequence is TGTGCCTGGAGTGTACTGGGGGCGCTGAACACTGAAGCTTTCTTT. This translates into CAWSVLGALNTEAFF. Together with reference TRBV30 and TRBJ1-1, the CDR3 gives the full variable domain: SQTIHQWPATLVQPVGSPLSLECTVEGTSNPNLYWYRQAAGRGLQLLFYSVGIGQISSEVPQNLSASRPQDRQFILSSKKLLLSDSGFYLCAWSVLGALNTEAFFGQGTRLTVV.

The chain links TRBV19 to TRBJ2-2; 8 bases map to TRBD1. The V gene end was trimmed by 5 bases and the J gene end by 5 bases; junction bases not matched to a gene: 4. Germline V gene data show CDR1 as LNHDA and CDR2 as SQIVND (reference sequence). The CDR3 loop spans 14 amino acids. CDR3 in DNA: TGTGCCAGTAGTCTTTGGACAGGGACCGGGGAGCTGTTTTTT. Encoded protein: CASSLWTGTGELFF. Based on the CDR3 plus reference TRBV19 and TRBJ2-2, the full variable domain is DGGITQSPKYLFRKEGQNVTLSCEQNLNHDAMYWYRQDPGQGLRLIYYSQIVNDFQKGDIAEGYSVSREKKESFPLTVTSAQKNPTAFYLCASSLWTGTGELFFGEGSRLTVL.

V and J are TRBV13 and TRBJ2-7; no clear D. Germline lookup yields CDR1 PRHDT and CDR2 FYEKMQ (reference sequence). The CDR3 contains 12 residues. V lost 5 bases and J lost 6, with 11 bases in between. CDR3 amino acids: CASSPLRAEQYF. The CDR3 DNA is TGTGCCAGCAGCCCCCTCCGGGCCGAGCAGTACTTC.

The chain couples TRBV4-1 to TRBJ1-1; D unresolved. The CDR3 is 15 residues long. The V end was cut by 1 base, the J end by 3 bases, with 12 bases between. In germline, CDR1 is MGHRA, CDR2 YSYEKL. Here the CDR3 reads CASSQVFGRDTEAFF. The CDR3 DNA follows: TGCGCCAGCAGCCAAGTCTTTGGGAGAGACACTGAAGCTTTCTTT.

The chain carries TRBV27 and TRBJ2-7; the D gene is possibly TRBD1 (6 bases). Trimming shortened V by 3 bases and J by 3 bases, and 15 bases separated the two germline ends. Germline CDR1 MNHEY, CDR2 SMNVEV (reference sequence). The length of the CDR3 is 15 residues. CDR3 sequence reads: CASSFRSGEFYEQYF. CDR3 coding DNA: TGTGCCAGCAGTTTTCGTTCAGGGGAATTCTACGAGCAGTACTTC.

V gene TRBV11-2 combines with J gene TRBJ2-7; no reliable D call. Deletions cut 0 bases from V and 3 bases from J, with 12 bases between. Germline V gene data show CDR1 as SGHAT and CDR2 as FQNNGV. The CDR3 consists of 15 residues. CDR3 nucleotides: TGTGCCAGCAGCTTAGAGGGATGGCTCCTCTACGAGCAGTACTTC. Protein product: CASSLEGWLLYEQYF.

This sequence joins TRBV7-8 and TRBJ2-1; D may match TRBD1 or TRBD2 (5 bases each). Germline CDR1 is SGHVS and CDR2 is FQNEAQ. The length of the CDR3 is 14 residues. V lost 5 bases and J lost 7, with 15 bases in between. CDR3 region: CASSGERGRNEQFF. The CDR3 bases are TGTGCCAGCAGCGGGGAGAGGGGTAGGAATGAGCAGTTCTTC.

The rearrangement links TRBV7-9 to TRBJ2-1, with D perhaps matching TRBD1 or TRBD2 (6 bases each). Germline loops: CDR1 SEHNR, CDR2 FQNEAQ (reference sequence). This CDR3 has 16 residues. V was cut by 5 bases and J by 8 bases, with 22 bases left in between. CDR3 in amino acids: CASSPKGGADLDEQFF. The CDR3 DNA reads as TGTGCCAGCAGCCCGAAGGGGGGAGCGGACTTGGATGAGCAGTTCTTC.

The chain carries TRBV27 and TRBJ1-1; unclear D gene. Deletions cut 8 bases from V and 4 bases from J, with 11 bases between. Germline CDR1 is MNHEY and CDR2 is SMNVEV (reference sequence). The CDR3 extends over 12 amino acids. For the CDR3, the DNA is TGTGCCAGCGCACGGGGTGGCACTGAAGCTTTCTTT. Translating gives CASARGGTEAFF.